This TCR beta chain is from a study of blood T cell repertoires in COVID-19. Turning to the study itself: T cells, B-cell-depleted T cells, or PBMCs supplied cDNA or gDNA.

Clones were read by immunoSEQ multiplex PCR, and TCRdb kept only the in-frame ones, dropping some. This table has roughly 250,000 clones, 80% to 90% appearing once. The clonotype originates from a middle-aged man with active or convalescent COVID-19. Specimen: peripheral blood.

The CDR3: CASSRPQGSEAFF. The CDR3 bases are TGTGCCAGCAGCCGACCACAGGGATCTGAAGCTTTCTTT. The rearrangement links TRBV3-1 (or the pseudogene TRBV3-2) to TRBJ1-1; TRBD1 is a possible D gene (6 bases). The CDR3 consists of 13 residues. V was clipped by 4 bases and J by 6 bases, with 12 bases between them. Germline V gene lookup returns CDR1 LGHDT and CDR2 YNNKEL (reference sequence).